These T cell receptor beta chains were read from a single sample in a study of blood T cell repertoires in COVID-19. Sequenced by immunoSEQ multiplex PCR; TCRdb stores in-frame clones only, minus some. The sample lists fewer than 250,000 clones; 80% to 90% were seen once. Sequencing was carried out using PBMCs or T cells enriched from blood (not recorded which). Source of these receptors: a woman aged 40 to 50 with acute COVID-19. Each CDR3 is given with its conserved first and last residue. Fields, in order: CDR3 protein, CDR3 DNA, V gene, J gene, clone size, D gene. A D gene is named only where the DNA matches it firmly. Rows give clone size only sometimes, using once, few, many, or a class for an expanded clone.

CDR3aa: CASSRQEASGRTGNSYEQYF
CDR3nt: TGCGCCAGCAGCCGTCAAGAGGCCAGCGGGAGGACGGGCAACTCCTACGAGCAGTACTTC
v_gene: TRBV4-1
j_gene: TRBJ2-7
abundance: -
d_gene: TRBD2

CDR3aa: CASSSDGGIPTGELFF
CDR3nt: TGTGCCAGCAGCTCGGACGGGGGGATACCCACCGGGGAGCTGTTTTTT
v_gene: TRBV5-4
j_gene: TRBJ2-2
abundance: -
d_gene: TRBD2

CDR3aa: CASSLGQYNSPLHF
CDR3nt: TGTGCCAGCAGCCTCGGACAGTATAATTCACCCCTCCACTTT
v_gene: TRBV3-1/TRBV3-2
j_gene: TRBJ1-6
abundance: -
d_gene: -

CDR3aa: CASSSKDRHGNTIYF
CDR3nt: TGTGCCAGCAGTTCCAAGGACAGGCATGGAAACACCATATATTTT
v_gene: TRBV6-6
j_gene: TRBJ1-3
abundance: -
d_gene: TRBD1

CDR3aa: CASSWGPEETQYF
CDR3nt: TGTGCCAGCAGCTGGGGCCCTGAAGAGACCCAGTACTTC
v_gene: TRBV5-6
j_gene: TRBJ2-5
abundance: -
d_gene: -

CDR3aa: CASSTGQATYGYTF
CDR3nt: TGTGCCAGCAGCACGGGACAGGCAACCTATGGCTACACCTTC
v_gene: TRBV7-2
j_gene: TRBJ1-2
abundance: -
d_gene: TRBD1

CDR3aa: CASSRGDTTANTIYF
CDR3nt: TGTGCCAGCAGCCGAGGGGACACAACAGCGAACACCATATATTTT
v_gene: TRBV14
j_gene: TRBJ1-3
abundance: once
d_gene: -

CDR3aa: CASTPTAGRVNYGYTF
CDR3nt: TGTGCCAGCACCCCTACTGCCGGGCGGGTAAACTATGGCTACACCTTC
v_gene: TRBV5-8
j_gene: TRBJ1-2
abundance: -
d_gene: -

CDR3aa: CASSFAGDTQYF
CDR3nt: TGTGCCAGCAGCTTCGCGGGAGATACGCAGTATTTT
v_gene: TRBV7-8
j_gene: TRBJ2-3
abundance: -
d_gene: -

CDR3aa: CASSLYGDRIPGNTIYF
CDR3nt: TGTGCCAGCAGTTTATACGGGGACAGGATTCCTGGAAACACCATATATTTT
v_gene: TRBV27
j_gene: TRBJ1-3
abundance: -
d_gene: TRBD1

CDR3aa: CASSSSQGIVNGYTF
CDR3nt: TGTGCCAGCAGTTCATCACAGGGGATCGTGAATGGCTACACCTTC
v_gene: TRBV28
j_gene: TRBJ1-2
abundance: -
d_gene: TRBD1

CDR3aa: CAWTSGGQETQYF
CDR3nt: TGTGCCTGGACTAGCGGGGGTCAAGAGACCCAGTACTTC
v_gene: TRBV30
j_gene: TRBJ2-5
abundance: -
d_gene: TRBD2

CDR3aa: CASSPNAGIAEAFF
CDR3nt: TGTGCCAGCAGCCCTAACGCGGGAATCGCTGAAGCTTTCTTT
v_gene: TRBV3-1/TRBV3-2
j_gene: TRBJ1-1
abundance: many
d_gene: -

CDR3aa: CASSRTQVPGTWYEQYF
CDR3nt: TGTGCCAGCAGCCGCACCCAGGTTCCAGGCACCTGGTACGAGCAGTACTTC
v_gene: TRBV3-1/TRBV3-2
j_gene: TRBJ2-7
abundance: -
d_gene: -

CDR3aa: CASGNSGSSYEQYF
CDR3nt: TGTGCCAGCGGAAATAGCGGGAGCTCCTACGAGCAGTACTTC
v_gene: TRBV28
j_gene: TRBJ2-7
abundance: few
d_gene: TRBD2

CDR3aa: CASRSEGAGSPLHF
CDR3nt: TGTGCCAGCAGGTCCGAGGGGGCAGGTTCACCCCTCCACTTT
v_gene: TRBV7-3
j_gene: TRBJ1-6
abundance: -
d_gene: TRBD1

CDR3aa: CASSLRGRNTGELFF
CDR3nt: TGTGCCAGCAGCTTACGGGGGAGGAACACCGGGGAGCTGTTTTTT
v_gene: TRBV11-2
j_gene: TRBJ2-2
abundance: -
d_gene: -

CDR3aa: CASSRQRSSYEQYF
CDR3nt: TGTGCCAGCAGTAGGCAGCGAAGCTCCTACGAGCAGTACTTC
v_gene: TRBV28
j_gene: TRBJ2-7
abundance: -
d_gene: -

CDR3aa: CASSPIIAEEFF
CDR3nt: TGTGCCAGCTCACCAATCATAGCGGAAGAGTTCTTC
v_gene: TRBV18
j_gene: TRBJ2-1
abundance: -
d_gene: -

CDR3aa: CASSLESFTGELFF
CDR3nt: TGTGCCAGCAGCTTAGAGTCGTTCACCGGGGAGCTGTTTTTT
v_gene: TRBV11-2
j_gene: TRBJ2-2
abundance: -
d_gene: -

CDR3aa: CASSSAGQGGTEAFF
CDR3nt: TGTGCCAGCAGTTCCGCCGGACAGGGGGGCACTGAAGCTTTCTTT
v_gene: TRBV28
j_gene: TRBJ1-1
abundance: -
d_gene: TRBD1

CDR3aa: CASSTDSNYGYTF
CDR3nt: TGTGCCAGCAGTACTGACAGTAACTATGGCTACACCTTC
v_gene: TRBV5-4
j_gene: TRBJ1-2
abundance: once
d_gene: -

CDR3aa: CATSRGTTAAGGRNEQFF
CDR3nt: TGTGCCACCAGCAGAGGGACGACCGCAGCGGGAGGCCGGAATGAGCAGTTCTTC
v_gene: TRBV15
j_gene: TRBJ2-1
abundance: -
d_gene: TRBD2

CDR3aa: CAISESVGLAGRDTQYF
CDR3nt: TGTGCCATCAGTGAGTCCGTGGGACTAGCGGGGCGAGATACGCAGTATTTT
v_gene: TRBV10-3
j_gene: TRBJ2-3
abundance: -
d_gene: TRBD2

CDR3aa: CASSPGLVGPTGELFF
CDR3nt: TGTGCCAGCTCACCGGGACTAGTAGGCCCCACCGGGGAGCTGTTTTTT
v_gene: TRBV18
j_gene: TRBJ2-2
abundance: once
d_gene: TRBD2

CDR3aa: CASSQVVLATLGEQFF
CDR3nt: TGTGCCAGCAGCCAAGTCGTGCTAGCCACTCTAGGGGAGCAGTTCTTC
v_gene: TRBV3-1/TRBV3-2
j_gene: TRBJ2-1
abundance: -
d_gene: -

CDR3aa: CASSKFGGTSTDTQYF
CDR3nt: TGTGCCAGCAGCAAGTTCGGCGGAACTAGCACAGATACGCAGTATTTT
v_gene: TRBV7-9
j_gene: TRBJ2-3
abundance: -
d_gene: -

CDR3aa: CSVGQGNEQYF
CDR3nt: TGCAGCGTTGGCCAGGGTAACGAGCAGTACTTC
v_gene: TRBV29-1
j_gene: TRBJ2-7
abundance: -
d_gene: -

CDR3aa: CASSLSVVARGSYEQYF
CDR3nt: TGTGCCAGCAGCTTAAGCGTTGTGGCGCGGGGCTCCTACGAGCAGTACTTC
v_gene: TRBV7-2
j_gene: TRBJ2-7
abundance: -
d_gene: -

CDR3aa: CATSSPLPSGKTDTQYF
CDR3nt: TGTGCCACCAGCTCCCCCCTGCCTAGCGGGAAGACAGATACGCAGTATTTT
v_gene: TRBV15
j_gene: TRBJ2-3
abundance: -
d_gene: TRBD2

CDR3aa: CASGGGLATGEQYF
CDR3nt: TGTGCCAGCGGTGGAGGACTAGCGACGGGCGAGCAGTACTTC
v_gene: TRBV2
j_gene: TRBJ2-7
abundance: -
d_gene: TRBD2